The 29 T cell receptor beta chains presented below share a single source sample, sequenced in a study of cytomegalovirus exposure and HLA in healthy donors. PCR primers comprised 60 Vbeta and 13 Jbeta primers. Here immunoSEQ multiplex PCR was the method, and the copy in TCRdb shows in-frame clones only, minus some. The sample records about 150,000 clones, 75% to 90% being singletons. The sample taken for sequencing was PBMCs. The receptors here all came from a woman between 18 and 30 years old in good health and CMV-seronegative.

CDR3 coding DNA: TGTGCCAGCAGTGCGTACAGGGGAAGAGGGACCTACGAGCAGTACTTC. Protein sequence: CASSAYRGRGTYEQYF. J is TRBJ2-7 and V is TRBV27; 7 bases fit TRBD1. V shed 5 bases, J shed 2 bases, and the junction held 12 bases outside the gene matches. The V gene's germline CDR1 is MNHEY and CDR2 SMNVEV (reference sequence). CDR3 length: 16 residues.

J is TRBJ2-3 and V is TRBV10-1; D might be TRBD2 (6 bases). This CDR3 is built from 14 residues. Germline V gene lookup returns CDR1 WNHNN and CDR2 SYGVQD (reference sequence). Trimming left V 5 bases short and J 8 bases short, with 17 bases between. CDR3 sequence reads: CASSTDETEGTQYF. The CDR3 bases are TGCGCCAGCAGTACCGACGAGACGGAGGGTACGCAGTATTTT.

This chain links TRBV13 with TRBJ2-5; 8 bases line up with TRBD2. Trimming removed 2 bases from V and 4 bases from J; junction bases left unmatched: 9. The CDR3 has 16 residues. Germline-derived CDR1 and CDR2 are PRHDT and FYEKMQ (reference sequence). The CDR3 region is CASSLNGRDPRETQYF. DNA of the CDR3: TGTGCCAGCAGCTTAAACGGGAGGGACCCCCGAGAGACCCAGTACTTC.

The gene calls are TRBV5-1 and TRBJ2-7, with 7 bases identical to TRBD1. The CDR3 covers 14 residues. Losses at the gene ends were 2 bases for V and 6 bases for J; bases not matched to a gene: 8. Germline loops: CDR1 SGHRS, CDR2 YFSETQ. CDR3 sequence (DNA): TGCGCCAGCAGCTTTGTTCAGGGGGAAGGCGAGCAGTACTTC. It yields the protein CASSFVQGEGEQYF.

The rearrangement uses TRBV7-3 and TRBJ2-2; D perhaps matches TRBD1 (8 bases). The CDR3 has 16 amino acids. V was shortened by 5 bases and J by 2 bases, with 15 bases between the two germline ends. The V gene's germline CDR1 is SGHTA and CDR2 FQGTGA. The DNA of the CDR3 is TGTGCCAGCAGCGCAACAGGGGGGGTAAACACCGGGGAGCTGTTTTTT. Its translation: CASSATGGVNTGELFF.

The chain joins TRBV19 to TRBJ1-2; 7 bases line up with TRBD1. This CDR3 has 15 amino acids. Trimming took 6 bases from V and 6 from J; bases not matched to a gene: 13. The germline gives CDR1 LNHDA, CDR2 SQIVND (reference sequence). CDR3: CASRYHTLTGHGYTF. CDR3 bases: TGTGCCAGTAGATACCACACCCTGACAGGGCATGGCTACACCTTC.

CDR3 nucleotide sequence: TGTGCCAGCAGCGATAACCAGGGGGCCGGTCAGCCCCAGCATTTT. It yields the protein CASSDNQGAGQPQHF. The gene calls are TRBV9 and TRBJ1-5; 8 bases are shared with TRBD1. The V and J ends lost 3 bases and 6 bases, in that order; junction bases with no gene match: 8. The CDR3 covers 15 residues. The germline V gene encodes CDR1 SGDLS and CDR2 YYNGEE.

This clone came up a few times. The rearrangement uses TRBV6-1 and TRBJ1-2; D may be TRBD1 (6 bases). V lost 1 base to trimming and J lost 7 bases, with 10 bases between them. This CDR3 spans 13 amino acids. In germline, CDR1 is MNHNS, CDR2 SASEGT. The CDR3, as DNA: TGTGCCAGCAGTGAAGGGACAGTGGTTGGCTACACCTTC. Translation gives CASSEGTVVGYTF.

J is TRBJ2-5 and V is TRBV7-2, with 7 bases aligning to TRBD1. CDR1 is SGHTA, CDR2 FQGNSA, per germline. Trimming cost V 4 bases and J 4 bases; bases outside gene matches: 3. CDR3 length equals 13 residues. The CDR3 nucleotides are TGTGCCAGCAGCTGGGGACAGAGAGAGACCCAGTACTTC. Its protein is CASSWGQRETQYF.

The sample holds one count of this clone. The chain uses TRBV7-6 and TRBJ2-5; D gene ambiguous. The CDR3 is made up of 14 amino acids. The V gene lost 1 base and the J gene lost 5 bases, with 11 bases spanning the gap. CDR1 is SGHVS and CDR2 is FNYEAQ in the germline V gene. CDR3 amino acids: CASSLELLRETQYF. CDR3 nucleotide sequence: TGTGCCAGCAGCTTAGAGCTCTTGCGGGAGACCCAGTACTTC.

This clone was observed once. The J gene is TRBJ2-5, the V gene TRBV28; 8 bases match TRBD2. After removal of 2 bases from V and 6 bases from J, the junction contained 5 bases not matched to a gene. CDR1 is MDHEN and CDR2 is SYDVKM in the germline V gene. CDR3 length equals 14 residues. Written as DNA, the CDR3 is TGTGCCAGCAGTTTAGCGGGGGGCTACCAGACCCAGTACTTC. Its translation: CASSLAGGYQTQYF.

The chain recombines TRBV7-9 with TRBJ2-7; 10 nucleotides agree with TRBD2. CDR3 length equals 15 residues. CDR1 is SEHNR and CDR2 is FQNEAQ in the germline V gene (reference sequence). After removal of 3 bases from V and 4 bases from J, the junction contained 6 bases not matched to a gene. The DNA for the CDR3 is TGTGCCAGCAGCTTGTCAAGCGGGAGGGCTTACGAGCAGTACTTC. Encoded protein: CASSLSSGRAYEQYF.

The J gene is TRBJ2-7, the V gene TRBV27, with D tentatively TRBD2 (5 bases). This CDR3 has 14 residues. V was shortened by 5 bases and J by 0 bases, with 11 bases between the two germline ends. Looked up from germline, CDR1 is MNHEY and CDR2 is SMNVEV (reference sequence). The CDR3 nucleotides read TGTGCCAGCAGTAGGGAGACGGGCTCCTACGAGCAGTACTTC. This encodes CASSRETGSYEQYF.

V and J are TRBV19 and TRBJ2-7; no clear D. Germline assignment: CDR1 LNHDA and CDR2 SQIVND (reference sequence). V was pared by 5 bases and J by 7 bases, with 9 bases between. This CDR3 has 11 residues. The CDR3 region has the DNA TGTGCCAGTAGTCTCGGGTTGGAGCAGTACTTC. Encoded protein: CASSLGLEQYF.

The V and J genes are TRBV11-2 and TRBJ1-5; possible D gene TRBD1, 5 bases. The CDR3 is 16 residues long. Germline V CDR1 and CDR2: SGHAT, FQNNGV. Trimming took 3 bases from V and 3 from J, leaving 15 bases between them. The CDR3 sequence: CASSLDSAGLNQPQHF. The CDR3 DNA is TGTGCCAGCAGCTTGGATTCTGCAGGGCTCAATCAGCCCCAGCATTTT.

Note on this clone: The identical CDR3 is also encoded by other nucleotide sequences in the sample. The genes are TRBV6-5 and TRBJ1-2; TRBD1 matches at 8 bases. This CDR3 contains 13 residues. V was clipped by 1 base and J by 6 bases; unmatched bases: 1. Germline V lookup: CDR1 MNHEY, CDR2 SVGAGI. The CDR3 nucleotides read TGTGCCAGCAGTTACTTGACAGGGGATGGCTACACCTTC. It is translated as CASSYLTGDGYTF.

The gene calls are TRBV5-1 and TRBJ2-7, with TRBD2 as a possible D gene (5 bases). V was clipped by 0 bases and J by 0 bases, with 10 bases between them. There are 15 residues in the CDR3. CDR1 SGHRS and CDR2 YFSETQ come from the germline V gene. The CDR3 spells CASSLDGSSSYEQYF. CDR3 DNA: TGCGCCAGCAGCTTGGATGGGAGTAGCTCCTACGAGCAGTACTTC.

The gene calls are TRBV4-2 and TRBJ2-7, with TRBD2 matching 7 bases. Looked up from germline, CDR1 is LGHNA and CDR2 is YNFKEQ. This CDR3 comprises 14 residues. J was trimmed by 3 bases and V by 0 bases; bases with no gene match: 2. DNA of the CDR3: TGTGCCAGCAGCCAAGACTGGGGGGGCTACGAGCAGTACTTC. Amino acid sequence: CASSQDWGGYEQYF.

J is TRBJ1-5 and V is TRBV6-1; a possible D gene is TRBD1 (5 bases). V was shortened by 2 bases and J by 7 bases, with 12 bases between the two germline ends. This CDR3 region has 14 residues. Germline loops: CDR1 MNHNS, CDR2 SASEGT. Written as DNA, the CDR3 is TGTGCCAGCAGTGAAAGCGGGGGTTTCCAGCCCCAGCATTTT. Protein: CASSESGGFQPQHF.

The J gene is TRBJ2-3, the V gene TRBV7-9, with 8 bases matching TRBD1. This CDR3 has 15 amino acids. J was trimmed by 0 bases and V by 5 bases; bases with no gene match: 4. Germline CDR1 reads SEHNR; CDR2 reads FQNEAQ (reference sequence). CDR3 residues: CASSLRDRSTDTQYF. CDR3 coding DNA: TGTGCCAGCAGCCTCCGGGACAGGAGCACAGATACGCAGTATTTT.

CDR3: CSVESGGAGSHRDTQYF. CDR3 coding DNA: TGCAGCGTTGAATCGGGGGGCGCGGGGTCACACAGAGATACGCAGTATTTT. V and J are TRBV29-1 and TRBJ2-3; TRBD2 is a possible D gene (7 bases). CDR1 is SQVTM, CDR2 ANQGSEA, per germline. V gave up 2 bases and J gave up 5 bases, with 23 bases separating them. The CDR3 extends over 17 amino acids.

This clone was observed a few times. This chain joins TRBV29-1 and TRBJ1-5; D is possibly TRBD1 (5 bases). Germline V gene lookup returns CDR1 SQVTM and CDR2 ANQGSEA. V dropped 3 bases and J dropped 3 bases, with 12 bases sitting between them. The CDR3 is 14 residues long. This CDR3 reads CSVEGWGVNQPQHF. As DNA, the CDR3 is TGCAGCGTTGAGGGTTGGGGGGTCAATCAGCCCCAGCATTTT.

This chain uses TRBV10-3 with TRBJ1-2; maybe TRBD1 (5 bases). CDR3 size: 13 residues. Trimming left V 4 bases short and J 8 bases short, with 14 bases between. The germline V gene encodes CDR1 ENHRY and CDR2 SYGVKD. The CDR3: CAISAQGRRGYTF. CDR3 DNA sequence: TGTGCCATCAGTGCCCAGGGAAGAAGGGGCTACACCTTC.

V usage is TRBV11-3 and J usage is TRBJ1-3, with 7 bases matching TRBD1. There are 17 residues in the CDR3. The germline V gene encodes CDR1 SGHNT and CDR2 YENEEA. V trimming: 1 base; J trimming: 2 bases; junction bases outside the gene matches: 8. CDR3: CASSLGRTGATGNTIYF. The DNA of the CDR3 is TGTGCCAGCAGCTTAGGCCGCACAGGGGCGACTGGAAACACCATATATTTT.

The chain carries TRBV7-2 and TRBJ2-1; 13 bases are shared with TRBD2. This CDR3 comprises 16 residues. Unmatched junction bases numbered 0, after V lost 1 base and J lost 3 bases. Germline loops: CDR1 SGHTA, CDR2 FQGNSA. CDR3 amino acids: CASSLGLAGGYNEQFF. The DNA for the CDR3 is TGTGCCAGCAGCTTAGGACTAGCGGGAGGCTACAATGAGCAGTTCTTC.

This clone appeared once. The chain is built from TRBV10-1 and TRBJ1-2, with a weak D call TRBD1 (5 bases). The V gene's germline CDR1 is WNHNN and CDR2 SYGVQD (reference sequence). This CDR3 is built from 13 residues. V dropped 4 bases and J dropped 7 bases, with 13 bases sitting between them. CDR3 bases: TGCGCCAGCAGTGGCTGCGGGGCGCGTGGCTACACCTTC. The encoded protein is CASSGCGARGYTF.

The CDR3 protein is CASSLGQGNTEAFF. The CDR3 region has the DNA TGTGCCAGCAGCTTAGGACAGGGCAACACTGAAGCTTTCTTT. The J gene is TRBJ1-1, the V gene TRBV7-9, with 7 nucleotides matching TRBD1. Germline V gene lookup returns CDR1 SEHNR and CDR2 FQNEAQ (reference sequence). Trimming cost V 1 base and J 2 bases; bases outside gene matches: 1. This CDR3 has 14 residues. Looking up the rest from reference TRBV7-9 and TRBJ1-1 gives the full variable domain: DTGVSQNPRHKITKRGQNVTFRCDPISEHNRLYWYRQTLGQGPEFLTYFQNEAQLEKSRLLSDRFSAERPKGSFSTLEIQRTEQGDSAMYLCASSLGQGNTEAFFGQGTRLTVV.

Here the CDR3 reads CAWSRGVGNTIYF. Here the CDR3 DNA reads TGTGCCTGGAGTCGGGGGGTCGGAAACACCATATATTTT. This chain links TRBV30 with TRBJ1-3; tentatively, D is TRBD1 (5 bases). Germline V gene sequence: CDR1 GTSNPN, CDR2 SVGIG (reference sequence). This CDR3 region has 13 residues. Deletions cut 2 bases from V and 4 bases from J, with 9 bases between.

This clone was detected only a few times. The chain couples TRBV4-2 to TRBJ2-3; 8 bases map to TRBD2. Germline loops: CDR1 LGHNA, CDR2 YNFKEQ. The V segment lost 0 bases and the J segment 1 base; nucleotides outside the gene matches: 9. There are 18 residues in the CDR3. CDR3: CASSQDRRGGPGTDTQYF. CDR3 sequence (DNA): TGTGCCAGCAGCCAAGATCGACGGGGGGGCCCAGGCACAGATACGCAGTATTTT.